These 8 T cell receptor beta chains originate from one sample sequenced in a study of breast tumors, draining lymph nodes, adjacent tissues. Samples came from axillary lymph nodes draining the breast cancer. TCRdb re-derived calls from the multiplex PCR reads in MiXCR, one entry per CDR3 protein. The profile covers approximately 100,000 distinct CDR3 sequences, with around 20% appearing a single time and less than 1.5% taken by the ten largest. Sequenced: axillary lymph node tissue. These receptors were obtained from a female donor with breast cancer. Some clones in this sample may be carry-over from other donors' samples.

There are many counts of this clonotype. J is TRBJ2-3 and V is TRBV27; 8 positions match TRBD2. Germline V gene sequence: CDR1 MNHEY, CDR2 SMNVEV (reference sequence). CDR3 length equals 15 residues. After removal of 10 bases from V and 5 bases from J, the junction contained 14 bases not matched to a gene. DNA for the CDR3: TGTGCCACCTCCGGGGGGGCCAGAGCAAGAGATACGCAGTATTTT. Translating gives CATSGGARARDTQYF.

The table lists this clonotype with many counts. Sequence at one end of the junction differs from germline and may be a read error. The chain is built from TRBV5-1 and TRBJ2-7; D may be TRBD1 (5 bases). Per germline, CDR1 SGHRS and CDR2 YFSETQ. The CDR3 is 13 residues long. The CDR3 coding sequence is TGCGCCAGCAGTTTGGGGCTCTACTACGAGCAGTACTTC. Residues: CASSLGLYYEQYF.

The table lists this clonotype with many counts. J is TRBJ1-4 and V is TRBV5-1, with TRBD1 as a possible D gene (6 bases). The V gene lost 4 bases and the J gene lost 7 bases, with 14 bases spanning the gap. Germline V gene data show CDR1 as SGHRS and CDR2 as YFSETQ. This CDR3 contains 14 residues. This CDR3 reads CASSPPGGSEKLFF. CDR3 DNA: TGCGCCAGCAGCCCCCCGGGGGGCAGTGAAAAACTGTTTTTT.

This clonotype was recorded many times. In DNA form, the CDR3 reads TGTGCCAGCAGCCTAAGCCTGTCGGGACGCTTAGGTGGCTACACCTTC. Amino acids: CASSLSLSGRLGGYTF. The chain links TRBV3-1 to TRBJ1-2; D may be TRBD1 (5 bases). Germline V CDR1 and CDR2: LGHDT, YNNKEL (reference sequence). Trimming stripped 4 bases from V and 7 bases from J, with 22 bases between. The CDR3 is 16 residues long.

The rearrangement uses TRBV4-1 and TRBJ2-6; possible D gene TRBD1, 6 bases. Deletions cut 2 bases from V and 0 bases from J, with 26 bases between. CDR1 and CDR2 (germline): MGHRA, YSYEKL. The CDR3 is 22 residues long. CDR3 sequence reads: CASSQRLLLVTGNPSGANVLTF. In DNA, the CDR3 is TGCGCCAGCAGCCAACGCCTCTTGCTCGTTACAGGGAACCCCTCTGGGGCCAACGTCCTGACTTTC.

This clonotype showed up just a few times. The rearrangement uses TRBV12-3 or TRBV12-4 and TRBJ2-3; unclear D gene. V gave up 3 bases and J gave up 5 bases, with 6 bases separating them. The CDR3 has 12 residues. CDR3 amino acids: CASSFARDTQYF. The CDR3 coding sequence is TGTGCCAGCAGTTTCGCCAGAGATACGCAGTATTTT.

This clonotype was counted many times. The chain employs TRBV2 and TRBJ2-7; D not resolved. CDR3 length equals 14 residues. Germline lookup yields CDR1 SNHLY and CDR2 FYNNEI. The V gene lost 7 bases and the J gene lost 0 bases, with 13 bases spanning the gap. The CDR3 loop is CASIDLVSSYEQYF. CDR3 in DNA: TGTGCCAGCATAGACTTAGTTAGCTCCTACGAGCAGTACTTC.

The chain carries TRBV28 and TRBJ1-2; tentative D call: TRBD1 (6 bases). Trimming pared 7 bases from V and 12 bases from J, leaving 15 bases between. The length of the CDR3 is 11 residues. CDR1 MDHEN and CDR2 SYDVKM come from the germline V gene. CDR3 amino acids: CASTPGGAHTF. In nucleotides, the CDR3 is TGTGCCAGCACCCCCGGGGGGGCCCACACCTTC.